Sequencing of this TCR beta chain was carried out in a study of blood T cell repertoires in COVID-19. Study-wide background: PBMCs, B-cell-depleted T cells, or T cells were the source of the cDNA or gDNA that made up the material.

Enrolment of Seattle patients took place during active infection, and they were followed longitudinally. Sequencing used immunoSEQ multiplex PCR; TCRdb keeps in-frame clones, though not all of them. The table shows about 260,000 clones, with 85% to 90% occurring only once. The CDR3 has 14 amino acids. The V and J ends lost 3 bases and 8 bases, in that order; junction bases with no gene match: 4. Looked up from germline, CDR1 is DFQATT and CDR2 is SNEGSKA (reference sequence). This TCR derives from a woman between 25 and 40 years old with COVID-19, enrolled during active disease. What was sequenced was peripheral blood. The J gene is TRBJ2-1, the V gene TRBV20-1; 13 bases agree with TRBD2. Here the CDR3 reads CSASRLAGGHEQFF. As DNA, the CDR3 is TGCAGTGCTAGTAGACTAGCGGGAGGCCATGAGCAGTTCTTC.